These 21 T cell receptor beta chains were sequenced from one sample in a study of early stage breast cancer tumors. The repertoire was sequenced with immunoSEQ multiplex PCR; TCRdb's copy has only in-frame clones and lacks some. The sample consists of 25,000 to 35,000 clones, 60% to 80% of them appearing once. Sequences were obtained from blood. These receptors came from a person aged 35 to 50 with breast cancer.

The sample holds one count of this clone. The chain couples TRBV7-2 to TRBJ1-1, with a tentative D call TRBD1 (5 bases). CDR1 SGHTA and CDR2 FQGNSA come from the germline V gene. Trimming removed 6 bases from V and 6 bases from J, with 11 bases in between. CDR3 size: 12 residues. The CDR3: CASRPTGAEAFF. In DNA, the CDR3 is TGTGCCAGCAGACCTACGGGGGCTGAAGCTTTCTTT.

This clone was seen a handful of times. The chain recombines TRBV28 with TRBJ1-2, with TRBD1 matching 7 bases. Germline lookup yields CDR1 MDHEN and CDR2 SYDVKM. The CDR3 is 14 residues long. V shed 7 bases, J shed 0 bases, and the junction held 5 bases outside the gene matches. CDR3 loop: CASTPDRTNYGYTF. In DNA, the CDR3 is TGTGCCAGCACCCCGGACAGGACTAACTATGGCTACACCTTC.

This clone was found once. DNA for the CDR3: TGTGCCAGCAGTGAATCGGAGACCCGTGCTAGCACAGATACGCAGTATTTT. This gives the protein CASSESETRASTDTQYF. The V call is TRBV25-1, the J call TRBJ2-3; D unclear. Germline V gene lookup returns CDR1 MGHDK and CDR2 SYGVNS. The CDR3 runs 17 residues. Trimming shortened V by 1 base and J by 0 bases, and 14 bases separated the two germline ends.

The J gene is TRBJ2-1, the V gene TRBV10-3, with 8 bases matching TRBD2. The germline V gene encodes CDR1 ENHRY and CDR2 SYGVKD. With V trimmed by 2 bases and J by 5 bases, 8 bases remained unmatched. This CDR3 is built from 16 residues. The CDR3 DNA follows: TGTGCCATCAGTGAGGGGGCCGGGGGGGCTAACAATGAGCAGTTCTTC. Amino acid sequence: CAISEGAGGANNEQFF.

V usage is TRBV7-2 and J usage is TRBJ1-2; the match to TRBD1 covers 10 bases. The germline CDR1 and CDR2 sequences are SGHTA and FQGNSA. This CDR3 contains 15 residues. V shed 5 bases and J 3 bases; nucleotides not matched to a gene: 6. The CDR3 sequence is CASSPAGTGDYGYTF. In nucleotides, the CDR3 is TGTGCCAGCAGCCCGGCCGGGACAGGGGACTATGGCTACACCTTC.

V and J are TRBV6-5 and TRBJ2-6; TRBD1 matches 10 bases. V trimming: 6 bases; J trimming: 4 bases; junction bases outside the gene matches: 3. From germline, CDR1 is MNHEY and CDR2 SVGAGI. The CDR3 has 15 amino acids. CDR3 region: CASRTGGGGANVLTF. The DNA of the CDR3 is TGTGCCAGCAGGACAGGGGGCGGAGGGGCCAACGTCCTGACTTTC.

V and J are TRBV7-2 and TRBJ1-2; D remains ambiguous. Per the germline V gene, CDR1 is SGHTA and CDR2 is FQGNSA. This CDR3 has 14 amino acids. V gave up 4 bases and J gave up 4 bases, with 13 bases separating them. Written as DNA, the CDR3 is TGTGCCAGCAGCTCAGGCCCCCATGGCTATGGCTACACCTTC. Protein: CASSSGPHGYGYTF.

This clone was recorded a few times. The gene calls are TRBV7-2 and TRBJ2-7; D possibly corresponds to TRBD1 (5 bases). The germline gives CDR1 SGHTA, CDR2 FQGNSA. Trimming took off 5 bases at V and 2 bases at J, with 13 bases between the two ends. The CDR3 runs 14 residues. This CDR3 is CASSPEWGPYEQYF. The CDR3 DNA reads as TGTGCCAGCAGCCCGGAGTGGGGCCCCTACGAGCAGTACTTC.

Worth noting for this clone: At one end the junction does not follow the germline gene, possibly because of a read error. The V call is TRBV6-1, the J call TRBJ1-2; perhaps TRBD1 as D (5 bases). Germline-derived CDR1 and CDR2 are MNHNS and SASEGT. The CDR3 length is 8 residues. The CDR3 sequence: CARSGSSF. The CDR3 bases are TGTGCCAGGTCAGGGTCCTCCTTC.

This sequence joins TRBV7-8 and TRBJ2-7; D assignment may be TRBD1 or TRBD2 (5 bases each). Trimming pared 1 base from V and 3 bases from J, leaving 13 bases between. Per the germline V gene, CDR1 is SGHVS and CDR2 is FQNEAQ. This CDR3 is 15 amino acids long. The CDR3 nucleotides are TGTGCCAGCAGCTTAGTTACGGGACCCGGCTACGAGCAGTACTTC. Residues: CASSLVTGPGYEQYF. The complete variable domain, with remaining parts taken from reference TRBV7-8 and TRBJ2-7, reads GAGVSQSPRYKVAKRGQDVALRCDPISGHVSLFWYQQALGQGPEFLTYFQNEAQLDKSGLPSDRFFAERPEGSVSTLKIQRTQQEDSAVYLCASSLVTGPGYEQYFGPGTRLTVT.

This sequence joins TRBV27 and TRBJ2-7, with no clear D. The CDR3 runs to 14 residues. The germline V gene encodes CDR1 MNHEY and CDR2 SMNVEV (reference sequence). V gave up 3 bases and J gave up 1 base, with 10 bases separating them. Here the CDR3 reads CASSFYPRSYEQYF. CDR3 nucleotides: TGTGCCAGCAGTTTTTACCCTAGATCCTACGAGCAGTACTTC.

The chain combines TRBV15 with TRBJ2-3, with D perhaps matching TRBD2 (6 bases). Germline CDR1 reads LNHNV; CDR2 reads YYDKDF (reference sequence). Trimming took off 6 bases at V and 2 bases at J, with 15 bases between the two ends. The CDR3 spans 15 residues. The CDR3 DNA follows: TGTGCCACCAGGAGTGGGACGGGAGTCACAGATACGCAGTATTTT. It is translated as CATRSGTGVTDTQYF.

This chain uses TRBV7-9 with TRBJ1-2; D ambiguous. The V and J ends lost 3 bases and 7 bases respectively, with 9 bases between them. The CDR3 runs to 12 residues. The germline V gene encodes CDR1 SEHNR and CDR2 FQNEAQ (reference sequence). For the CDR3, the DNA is TGTGCCAGCAGCTTTTCAGAGGGTGGCTACACCTTC. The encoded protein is CASSFSEGGYTF.

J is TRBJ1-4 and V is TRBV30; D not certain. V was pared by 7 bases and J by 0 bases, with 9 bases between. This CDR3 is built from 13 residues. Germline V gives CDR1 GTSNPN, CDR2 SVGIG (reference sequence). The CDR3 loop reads CALDLATNEKLFF. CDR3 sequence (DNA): TGTGCCTTGGACTTAGCAACTAATGAAAAACTGTTTTTT.

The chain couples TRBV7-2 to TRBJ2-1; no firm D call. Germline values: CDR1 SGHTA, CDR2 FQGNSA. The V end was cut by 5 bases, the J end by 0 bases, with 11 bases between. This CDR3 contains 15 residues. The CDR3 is CASSPRKSSYNEQFF. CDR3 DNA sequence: TGTGCCAGCAGCCCCAGGAAGAGCTCCTACAATGAGCAGTTCTTC. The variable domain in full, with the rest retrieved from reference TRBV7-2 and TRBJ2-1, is GAGVSQSPSNKVTEKGKDVELRCDPISGHTALYWYRQSLGQGLEFLIYFQGNSAPDKSGLPSDRFSAERTGGSVSTLTIQRTQQEDSAVYLCASSPRKSSYNEQFFGPGTRLTVL.

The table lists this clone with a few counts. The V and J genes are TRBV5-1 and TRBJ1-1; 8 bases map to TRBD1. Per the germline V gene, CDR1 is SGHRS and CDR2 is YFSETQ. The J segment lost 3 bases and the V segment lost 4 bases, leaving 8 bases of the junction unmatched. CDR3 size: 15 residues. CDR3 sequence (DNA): TGCGCCAGCAGCCAAGCAGGGGGCGGGCACACTGAAGCTTTCTTT. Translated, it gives CASSQAGGGHTEAFF.

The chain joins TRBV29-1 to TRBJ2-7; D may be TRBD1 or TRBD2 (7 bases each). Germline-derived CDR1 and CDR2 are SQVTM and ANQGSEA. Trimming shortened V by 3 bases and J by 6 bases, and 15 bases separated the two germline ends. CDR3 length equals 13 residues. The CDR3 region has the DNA TGCAGCGTTGATCAGGGGGGGGGCGGCGAGCAGTACTTC. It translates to CSVDQGGGGEQYF.

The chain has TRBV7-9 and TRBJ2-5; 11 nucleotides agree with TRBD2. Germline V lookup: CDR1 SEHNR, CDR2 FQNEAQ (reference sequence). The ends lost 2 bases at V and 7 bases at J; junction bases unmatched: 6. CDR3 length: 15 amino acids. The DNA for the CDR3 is TGTGCCAGCAGCTTAATCTTTAGCGGGAGGGCGACCCAGTACTTC. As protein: CASSLIFSGRATQYF.

The CDR3 region is CASSLVVGPSPVDTQYF. The CDR3 DNA is TGTGCCAGCAGCTTAGTGGTCGGTCCGTCCCCCGTAGATACGCAGTATTTT. V and J are TRBV11-2 and TRBJ2-3; D gene uncertain. Looked up from germline, CDR1 is SGHAT and CDR2 is FQNNGV. Trimming stripped 1 base from V and 5 bases from J, with 19 bases between. The CDR3 loop spans 17 amino acids.

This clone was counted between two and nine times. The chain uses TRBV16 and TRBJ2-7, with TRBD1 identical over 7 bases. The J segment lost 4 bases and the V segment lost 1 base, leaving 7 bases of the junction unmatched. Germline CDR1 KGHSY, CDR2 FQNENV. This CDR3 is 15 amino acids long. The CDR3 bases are TGTGCCAGCAGCCAATTCTACAGGGGAAGTTACGAGCAGTACTTC. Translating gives CASSQFYRGSYEQYF.

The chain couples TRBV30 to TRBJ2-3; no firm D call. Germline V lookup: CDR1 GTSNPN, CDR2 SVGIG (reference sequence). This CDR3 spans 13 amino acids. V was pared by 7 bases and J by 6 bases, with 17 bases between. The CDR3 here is CASSETGIDTQYF. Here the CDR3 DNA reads TGTGCCTCATCCGAGACCGGCATCGATACGCAGTATTTT.